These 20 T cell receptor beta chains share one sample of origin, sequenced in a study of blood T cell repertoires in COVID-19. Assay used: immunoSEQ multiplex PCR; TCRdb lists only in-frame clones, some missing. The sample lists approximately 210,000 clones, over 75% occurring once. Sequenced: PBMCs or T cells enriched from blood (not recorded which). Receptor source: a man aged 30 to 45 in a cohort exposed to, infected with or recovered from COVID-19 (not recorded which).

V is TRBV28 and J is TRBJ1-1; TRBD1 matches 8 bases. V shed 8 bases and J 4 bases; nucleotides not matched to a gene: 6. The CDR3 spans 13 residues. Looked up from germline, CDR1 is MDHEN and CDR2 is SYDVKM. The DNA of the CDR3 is TGTGCCAGCCTCCCCGGACAGGGCACTGAAGCTTTCTTT. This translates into CASLPGQGTEAFF. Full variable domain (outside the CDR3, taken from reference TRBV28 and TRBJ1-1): DVKVTQSSRYLVKRTGEKVFLECVQDMDHENMFWYRQDPGLGLRLIYFSYDVKMKEKGDIPEGYSVSREKKERFSLILESASTNQTSMYLCASLPGQGTEAFFGQGTRLTVV.

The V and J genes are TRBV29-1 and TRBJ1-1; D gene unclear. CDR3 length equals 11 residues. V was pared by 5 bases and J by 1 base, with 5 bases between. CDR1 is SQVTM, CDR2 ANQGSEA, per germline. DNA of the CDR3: TGCAGCGTTCCGGGGAACACTGAAGCTTTCTTT. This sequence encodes CSVPGNTEAFF.

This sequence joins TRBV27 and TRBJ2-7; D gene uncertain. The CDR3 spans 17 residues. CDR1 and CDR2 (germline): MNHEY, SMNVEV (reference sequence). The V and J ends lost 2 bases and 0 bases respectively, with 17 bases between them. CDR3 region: CASSLRPNHPSSYEQYF. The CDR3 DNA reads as TGTGCCAGCAGTTTAAGGCCAAATCATCCTAGCTCCTACGAGCAGTACTTC.

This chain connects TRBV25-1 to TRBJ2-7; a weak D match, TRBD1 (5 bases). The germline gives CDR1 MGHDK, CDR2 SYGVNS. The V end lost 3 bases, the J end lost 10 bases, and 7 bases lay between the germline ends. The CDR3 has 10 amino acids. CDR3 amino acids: CASSDGQQYF. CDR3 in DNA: TGTGCCAGCAGTGATGGACAACAGTACTTC.

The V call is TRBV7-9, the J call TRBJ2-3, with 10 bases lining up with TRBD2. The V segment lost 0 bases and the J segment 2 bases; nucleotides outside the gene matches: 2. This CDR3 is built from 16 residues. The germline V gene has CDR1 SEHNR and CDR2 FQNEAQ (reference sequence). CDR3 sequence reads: CASSLALAGPTDTQYF. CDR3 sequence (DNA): TGTGCCAGCAGCTTAGCACTAGCGGGACCCACAGATACGCAGTATTTT.

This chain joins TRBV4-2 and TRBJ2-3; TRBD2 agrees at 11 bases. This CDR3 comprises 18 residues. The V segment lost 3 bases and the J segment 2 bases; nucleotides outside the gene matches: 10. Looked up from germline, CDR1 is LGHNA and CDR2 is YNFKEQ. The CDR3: CASSHLTGTSGSTDTQYF. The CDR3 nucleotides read TGTGCCAGCAGCCACCTTACCGGGACTAGCGGATCCACAGATACGCAGTATTTT.

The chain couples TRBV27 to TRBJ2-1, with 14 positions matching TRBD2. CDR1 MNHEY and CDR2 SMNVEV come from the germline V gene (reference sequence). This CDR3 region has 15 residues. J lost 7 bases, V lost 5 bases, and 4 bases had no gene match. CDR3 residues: CASSAGTSGRNEQFF. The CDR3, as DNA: TGTGCCAGCAGTGCCGGGACTAGCGGGAGAAATGAGCAGTTCTTC.

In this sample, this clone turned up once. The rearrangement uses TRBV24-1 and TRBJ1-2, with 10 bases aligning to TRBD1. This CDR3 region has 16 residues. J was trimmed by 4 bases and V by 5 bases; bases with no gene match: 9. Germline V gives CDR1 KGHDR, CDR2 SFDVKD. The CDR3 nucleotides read TGTGCCACCAGTGGCGGGACCGGGACAGGGGCCTATGGCTACACCTTC. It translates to CATSGGTGTGAYGYTF.

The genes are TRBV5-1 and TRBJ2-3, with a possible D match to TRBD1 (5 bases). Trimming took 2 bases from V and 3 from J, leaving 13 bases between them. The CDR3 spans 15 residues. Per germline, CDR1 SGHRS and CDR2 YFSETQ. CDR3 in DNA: TGCGCCAGCAGCTTTTTCAGGGTAGGGACAGATACGCAGTATTTT. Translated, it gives CASSFFRVGTDTQYF. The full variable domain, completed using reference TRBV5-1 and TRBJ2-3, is KAGVTQTPRYLIKTRGQQVTLSCSPISGHRSVSWYQQTPGQGLQFLFEYFSETQRNKGNFPGRFSGRQFSNSRSEMNVSTLELGDSALYLCASSFFRVGTDTQYFGPGTRLTVL.

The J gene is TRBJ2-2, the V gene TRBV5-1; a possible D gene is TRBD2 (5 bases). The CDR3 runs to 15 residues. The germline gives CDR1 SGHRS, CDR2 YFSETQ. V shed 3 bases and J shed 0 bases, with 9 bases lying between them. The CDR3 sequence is CASSYSAANTGELFF. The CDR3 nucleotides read TGCGCCAGCAGCTACTCAGCGGCGAACACCGGGGAGCTGTTTTTT.

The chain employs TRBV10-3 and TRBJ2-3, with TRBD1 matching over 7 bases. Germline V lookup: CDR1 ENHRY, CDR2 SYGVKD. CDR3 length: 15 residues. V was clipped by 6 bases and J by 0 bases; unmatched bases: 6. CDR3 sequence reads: CAIRVVQGSTDTQYF. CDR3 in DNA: TGTGCCATCAGAGTCGTACAGGGGAGCACAGATACGCAGTATTTT.

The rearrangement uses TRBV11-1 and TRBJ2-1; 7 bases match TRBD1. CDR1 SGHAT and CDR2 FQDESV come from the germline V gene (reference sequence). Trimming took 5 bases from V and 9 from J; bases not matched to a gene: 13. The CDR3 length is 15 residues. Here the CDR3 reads CASSEMQGEWSEQFF. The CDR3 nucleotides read TGTGCCAGCAGCGAAATGCAGGGGGAGTGGAGTGAGCAGTTCTTC. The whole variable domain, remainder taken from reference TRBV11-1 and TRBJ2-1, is EAEVAQSPRYKITEKSQAVAFWCDPISGHATLYWYRQILGQGPELLVQFQDESVVDDSQLPKDRFSAERLKGVDSTLKIQPAELGDSAMYLCASSEMQGEWSEQFFGPGTRLTVL.

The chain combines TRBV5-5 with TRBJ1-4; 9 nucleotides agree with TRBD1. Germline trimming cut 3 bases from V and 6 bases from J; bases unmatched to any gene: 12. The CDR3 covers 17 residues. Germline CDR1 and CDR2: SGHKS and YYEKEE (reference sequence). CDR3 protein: CASSSIDGTGLYEKLFF. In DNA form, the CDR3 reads TGTGCCAGCAGCTCCATAGACGGGACAGGGCTTTATGAAAAACTGTTTTTT. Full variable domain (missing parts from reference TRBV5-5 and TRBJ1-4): DAGVTQSPTHLIKTRGQQVTLRCSPISGHKSVSWYQQVLGQGPQFIFQYYEKEERGRGNFPDRFSARQFPNYSSELNVNALLLGDSALYLCASSSIDGTGLYEKLFFGSGTQLSVL.

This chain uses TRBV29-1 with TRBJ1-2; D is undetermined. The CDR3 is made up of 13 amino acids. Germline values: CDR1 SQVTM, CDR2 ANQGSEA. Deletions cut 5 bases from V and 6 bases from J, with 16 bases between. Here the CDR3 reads CSVLAGKADGYTF. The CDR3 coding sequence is TGCAGCGTTTTAGCCGGGAAGGCAGATGGCTACACCTTC.

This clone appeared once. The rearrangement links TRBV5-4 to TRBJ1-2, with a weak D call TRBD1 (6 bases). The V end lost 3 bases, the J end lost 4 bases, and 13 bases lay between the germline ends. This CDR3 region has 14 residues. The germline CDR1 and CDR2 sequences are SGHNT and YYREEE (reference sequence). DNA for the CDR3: TGTGCCAGCAGCTGGGGGGGCGACACCTATGGCTACACCTTC. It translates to CASSWGGDTYGYTF.

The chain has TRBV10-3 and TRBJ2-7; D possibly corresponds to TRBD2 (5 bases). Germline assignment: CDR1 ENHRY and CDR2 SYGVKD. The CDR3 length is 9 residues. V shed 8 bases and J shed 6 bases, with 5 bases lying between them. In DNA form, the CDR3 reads TGTGCCATCGGGAGCGAGCAGTACTTC. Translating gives CAIGSEQYF.

CDR3 sequence: CASSLAFAANYGYTF. CDR3 nucleotides: TGCGCCAGCAGCTTGGCCTTTGCAGCTAACTATGGCTACACCTTC. The rearrangement links TRBV5-1 to TRBJ1-2, with D uncertain. The CDR3 contains 15 residues. Germline values: CDR1 SGHRS, CDR2 YFSETQ. The V end was cut by 0 bases, the J end by 0 bases, with 9 bases between.

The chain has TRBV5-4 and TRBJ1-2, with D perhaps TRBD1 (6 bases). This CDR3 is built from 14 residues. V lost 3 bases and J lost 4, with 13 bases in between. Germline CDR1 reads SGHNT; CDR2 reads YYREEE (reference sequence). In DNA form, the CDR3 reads TGTGCCAGCAGCTCGACTACAGGGACCTATGGCTACACCTTC. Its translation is CASSSTTGTYGYTF. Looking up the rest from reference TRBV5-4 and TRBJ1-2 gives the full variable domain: ETGVTQSPTHLIKTRGQQVTLRCSSQSGHNTVSWYQQALGQGPQFIFQYYREEENGRGNFPPRFSGLQFPNYSSELNVNALELDDSALYLCASSSTTGTYGYTFGSGTRLTVV.

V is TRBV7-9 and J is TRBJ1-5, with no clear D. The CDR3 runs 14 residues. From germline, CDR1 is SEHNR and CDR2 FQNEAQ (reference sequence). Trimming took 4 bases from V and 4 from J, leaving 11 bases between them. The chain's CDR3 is CASSSGVPNQPQHF. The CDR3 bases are TGTGCCAGCAGCTCCGGGGTCCCTAATCAGCCCCAGCATTTT. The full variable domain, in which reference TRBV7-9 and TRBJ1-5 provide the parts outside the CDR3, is DTGVSQNPRHKITKRGQNVTFRCDPISEHNRLYWYRQTLGQGPEFLTYFQNEAQLEKSRLLSDRFSAERPKGSFSTLEIQRTEQGDSAMYLCASSSGVPNQPQHFGDGTRLSIL.

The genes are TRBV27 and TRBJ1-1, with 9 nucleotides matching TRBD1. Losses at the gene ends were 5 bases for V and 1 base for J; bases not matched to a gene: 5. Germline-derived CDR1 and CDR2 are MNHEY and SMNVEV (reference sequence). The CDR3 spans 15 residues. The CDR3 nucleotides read TGTGCCAGCAGTCTCGACAGGGGGTCGAACACTGAAGCTTTCTTT. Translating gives CASSLDRGSNTEAFF.